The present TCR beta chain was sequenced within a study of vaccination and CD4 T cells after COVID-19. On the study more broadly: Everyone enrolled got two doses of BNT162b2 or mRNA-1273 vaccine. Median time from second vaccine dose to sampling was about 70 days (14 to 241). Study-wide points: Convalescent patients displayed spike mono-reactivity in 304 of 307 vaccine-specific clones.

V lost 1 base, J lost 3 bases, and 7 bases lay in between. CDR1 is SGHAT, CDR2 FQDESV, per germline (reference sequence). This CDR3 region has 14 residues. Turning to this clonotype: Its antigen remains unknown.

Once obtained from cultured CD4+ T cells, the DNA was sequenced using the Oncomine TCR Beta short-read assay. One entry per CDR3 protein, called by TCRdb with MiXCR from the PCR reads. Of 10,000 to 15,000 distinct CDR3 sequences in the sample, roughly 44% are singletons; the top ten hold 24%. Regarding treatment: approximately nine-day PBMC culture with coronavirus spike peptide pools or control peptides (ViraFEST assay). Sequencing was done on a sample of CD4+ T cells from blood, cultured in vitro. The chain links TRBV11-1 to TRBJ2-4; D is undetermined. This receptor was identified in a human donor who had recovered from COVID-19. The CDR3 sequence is CASSLGGSKNIQYF. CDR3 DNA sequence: TGTGCCAGCAGCTTAGGGGGAAGCAAAAACATTCAGTACTTC.